These T cell receptor beta chains were read from a single sample in a study of naive and memory T cell subsets. One entry per CDR3 protein results from TCRdb running MiXCR on the UMI-ligation and nested PCR reads. The sample lists approximately 80,000 distinct CDR3 sequences; over 8.5% were seen once. The sequenced sample consisted of naive CD8+ T cells from blood. These receptors were collected from a human donor in good health. CDR3s include the opening cysteine and the closing phenylalanine or tryptophan.

v_gene: TRBV4-3
CDR3aa: CASSQVTDITNTGELFF

v_gene: TRBV18
CDR3aa: CASSPPQGYTEAFF

v_gene: TRBV4-3
CDR3aa: CASSQDGRQGEETQYF

v_gene: TRBV7-9
CDR3aa: CASSGGLAGPNEQFF

v_gene: TRBV9
CDR3aa: CASSGTSGQPQHF

v_gene: TRBV29-1
CDR3aa: CSVESSGRPLQETQYF

v_gene: TRBV29-1
CDR3aa: CSVESGNYGYTF

v_gene: TRBV7-8
CDR3aa: CASSLSGALAKNIQYF

v_gene: TRBV2
CDR3aa: CASSKTSGTQETQYF

v_gene: TRBV2
CDR3aa: CASSGVAGDNEQYF

v_gene: TRBV19
CDR3aa: CASSWGQGTYEQYF